Presented here are 28 T cell receptor beta chains from one specimen sequenced in a study of regulatory T cells in long-lasting Graves disease. Researchers made TCR beta libraries by using iRepertoire HTBI primers and running Arm-PCR on CDR3 regions. One entry per CDR3 protein, called by TCRdb with MiXCR from the multiplex PCR reads. Here the sample spans approximately 470,000 distinct CDR3 sequences, around 16% being singletons. Time point given: newly diagnosed GD, antithyroid drugs for less than 3 months. With RNA extracted from PBMCs as input, the TCR library was made. These data were also reused for a study on T cells in Graves' hyperthyroidism and ophthalmopathy.

This specimen consisted of peripheral blood mononuclear cells (PBMCs), obtained at new diagnosis, from a patient treated with antithyroid drugs. The receptors come from a man aged 40-50 years with Graves disease.

This clonotype has at least ten counts. The chain recombines TRBV20-1 with TRBJ2-1; 7 nucleotides align to TRBD2. The CDR3 is 15 amino acids. The junction had 6 bases not matched to a gene; V was cut back by 1 base and J by 3 bases. Germline V CDR1 and CDR2: DFQATT, SNEGSKA (reference sequence). For the CDR3, the DNA is TGCAGTGCTAGAGCGGCGGGAGAAAACTACAATGAGCAGTTCTTC. Protein sequence: CSARAAGENYNEQFF.

This clonotype was counted many times. The chain is built from TRBV5-1 and TRBJ1-1; perhaps TRBD1 as D (5 bases). The CDR3 length is 14 residues. Germline-derived CDR1 and CDR2 are SGHRS and YFSETQ. Trimming cost V 3 bases and J 8 bases, with 17 bases left between them. The CDR3 reads CASSSGGFPNEAFF. In nucleotides, the CDR3 is TGCGCCAGCAGCTCCGGGGGGTTTCCAAACGAAGCTTTCTTT.

The chain employs TRBV7-3 and TRBJ2-5; D gene unclear. The V gene's germline CDR1 is SGHTA and CDR2 FQGTGA. Trimming removed 0 bases at V and 4 bases at J, with 12 bases between. CDR3 length: 15 residues. The CDR3 nucleotides are TGTGCCAGCAGCTTAACTCCCCAGGCTAGAGAGACCCAGTACTTC. It yields the protein CASSLTPQARETQYF.

This clonotype was counted a few times. V is TRBV10-1 and J is TRBJ2-7, with D uncertain. Germline-derived CDR1 and CDR2 are WNHNN and SYGVQD (reference sequence). The length of the CDR3 is 14 residues. The V gene lost 0 bases and the J gene lost 6 bases, with 12 bases spanning the gap. The CDR3 sequence: CASSESSQVGEQYF. The CDR3 DNA is TGCGCCAGCAGTGAGTCGAGTCAGGTCGGCGAGCAGTACTTC.

This chain joins TRBV14 and TRBJ2-3, with D tentatively TRBD1 (6 bases). The CDR3 runs 13 residues. Trimming removed 4 bases from V and 2 bases from J, with 7 bases in between. Looked up from germline, CDR1 is SGHDN and CDR2 is FVKESK. The CDR3 nucleotides read TGTGCCAGCAGCCGGGGGCTCACAGATACGCAGTATTTT. Its translation is CASSRGLTDTQYF.

This sequence joins TRBV13 and TRBJ2-7, with D possibly matching TRBD1 (6 bases). This CDR3 spans 11 amino acids. V gave up 4 bases and J gave up 9 bases, with 10 bases separating them. Germline values: CDR1 PRHDT, CDR2 FYEKMQ (reference sequence). CDR3 in DNA: TGTGCCAGCAGCTCCGGGACAAGGCAGTACTTC. Protein product: CASSSGTRQYF. The whole variable domain, filled in from reference TRBV13 and TRBJ2-7, reads AAGVIQSPRHLIKEKRETATLKCYPIPRHDTVYWYQQGPGQDPQFLISFYEKMQSDKGSIPDRFSAQQFSDYHSELNMSSLELGDSALYFCASSSGTRQYFGPGTRLTVT.

This clonotype was counted at least ten times. The chain couples TRBV29-1 to TRBJ1-2; D call uncertain. The CDR3 loop spans 14 amino acids. The germline V gene has CDR1 SQVTM and CDR2 ANQGSEA. V was clipped by 4 bases and J by 0 bases, with 12 bases between them. CDR3 coding DNA: TGCAGCGTTGTGGCTACAATAGCTAACTATGGCTACACCTTC. Encoded protein: CSVVATIANYGYTF.

The V and J genes are TRBV29-1 and TRBJ2-1; a weak D match, TRBD1 (5 bases). The V gene's germline CDR1 is SQVTM and CDR2 ANQGSEA. V was pared by 4 bases and J by 3 bases, with 10 bases between. This CDR3 comprises 13 residues. The CDR3 coding sequence is TGCAGCGTTGTGGACAAAAACTACAATGAGCAGTTCTTC. Protein: CSVVDKNYNEQFF.

The J gene is TRBJ2-1, the V gene TRBV4-1; 7 nucleotides agree with TRBD2. Germline V CDR1 and CDR2: MGHRA, YSYEKL. The CDR3 has 17 amino acids. V lost 0 bases and J lost 2; bases outside the gene matches: 7. CDR3 bases: TGCGCCAGCAGCCAAGATGGGGCGGGAGCCGCCTACAATGAGCAGTTCTTC. Protein: CASSQDGAGAAYNEQFF.

In its sample, this clonotype was seen many times. V is TRBV7-9 and J is TRBJ2-7; D tentatively reads TRBD1 or TRBD2 (6 bases each). The V end was cut by 5 bases, the J end by 3 bases, with 14 bases between. The CDR3 contains 14 residues. The germline gives CDR1 SEHNR, CDR2 FQNEAQ (reference sequence). CDR3 protein: CASSRPGANYEQYF. As DNA, the CDR3 is TGTGCCAGCAGCCGTCCGGGGGCCAACTACGAGCAGTACTTC. The full variable domain, with the rest looked up from reference TRBV7-9 and TRBJ2-7, is DTGVSQNPRHKITKRGQNVTFRCDPISEHNRLYWYRQTLGQGPEFLTYFQNEAQLEKSRLLSDRFSAERPKGSFSTLEIQRTEQGDSAMYLCASSRPGANYEQYFGPGTRLTVT.

The V and J genes are TRBV7-6 and TRBJ1-1; possible D gene TRBD1, 6 bases. The CDR3 runs to 13 residues. Between the trimmed V and J ends, which lost 6 bases and 3 bases, there was a span of 11 bases. The germline CDR1 and CDR2 sequences are SGHVS and FNYEAQ. DNA for the CDR3: TGTGCCAGCAGTCCCAACAGGGACACTGAAGCTTTCTTT. Translated, it gives CASSPNRDTEAFF.

The rearrangement joins TRBV6-2 or TRBV6-3 to TRBJ2-1; D unresolved. Trimming removed 5 bases from V and 5 bases from J, with 7 bases in between. The CDR3 runs to 12 residues. Per the germline V gene, CDR1 is MNHEY and CDR2 is SVGEGT. CDR3 in DNA: TGTGCCAGCAGTGTTTATGACAATGAGCAGTTCTTC. As protein: CASSVYDNEQFF.

The table lists this clonotype with many counts. The chain joins TRBV30 to TRBJ2-7; weak D call: TRBD2 (7 bases). The germline V gene encodes CDR1 GTSNPN and CDR2 SVGIG (reference sequence). The CDR3 contains 15 residues. V was cut by 6 bases and J by 6 bases, with 24 bases left in between. The CDR3 spells CACTAAGALQREQYF. DNA of the CDR3: TGTGCCTGTACTGCTGCGGGGGCACTTCAGCGCGAGCAGTACTTC.

This clonotype has ten or more counts. The chain employs TRBV7-3 and TRBJ2-5, with D maybe TRBD2 (6 bases). The V gene's germline CDR1 is SGHTA and CDR2 FQGTGA. Between the trimmed V and J ends, which lost 5 bases and 5 bases, there was a span of 18 bases. CDR3 length: 15 amino acids. CDR3 sequence: CASSRTGNGGETQYF. DNA for the CDR3: TGTGCCAGCAGCCGAACAGGCAACGGAGGGGAGACCCAGTACTTC.

J is TRBJ2-3 and V is TRBV2; D possibly corresponds to TRBD1 (6 bases). This CDR3 has 13 residues. Trimming stripped 6 bases from V and 10 bases from J, with 17 bases between. CDR1 and CDR2 from the germline V gene are SNHLY and FYNNEI. The CDR3 nucleotides read TGTGCCAGCAGGGGCGGTGGACAGTTGGCGCAGTATTTT. It translates to CASRGGGQLAQYF.

This clonotype was recorded at least ten times. This sequence joins TRBV20-1 and TRBJ2-7; possible D gene TRBD2, 5 bases. The length of the CDR3 is 14 residues. Deletions cut 3 bases from V and 7 bases from J, with 19 bases between. Germline lookup yields CDR1 DFQATT and CDR2 SNEGSKA (reference sequence). DNA for the CDR3: TGCAGTGCTAGTACGGGGAATGGAGGCGGGGAGCAGTACTTC. Protein sequence: CSASTGNGGGEQYF.

Concerning this clonotype: A far larger clone is one base from this, pointing to a likely read error. The CDR3 loop is CASSLMGRLYEQFF. The CDR3 coding sequence is TGTGCCAGCAGCTTGATGGGACGGTTGTACGAGCAGTTCTTC. V usage is TRBV7-9 and J usage is TRBJ2-1; either TRBD1 or TRBD2 may fit D (5 bases each). The V and J ends lost 3 bases and 10 bases respectively, with 16 bases between them. The CDR3 consists of 14 residues. CDR1 and CDR2 from the germline V gene are SEHNR and FQNEAQ (reference sequence).

The CDR3 coding sequence is TGTGCCAGCAGCTTCCCGGGCCTCAATGAGCAGTTCTTC. Translated: CASSFPGLNEQFF. J is TRBJ2-1 and V is TRBV7-9; D remains ambiguous. Germline V CDR1 and CDR2: SEHNR, FQNEAQ (reference sequence). The CDR3 has 13 residues. Trimming left V 3 bases short and J 6 bases short, with 9 bases between.

With respect to this clonotype: A much larger clone is a single base away; this may be a read error. The V gene is TRBV7-9, the J gene TRBJ2-5; D is unclear. Germline V gene data show CDR1 as SEHNR and CDR2 as FQNEAQ (reference sequence). Trimming took 2 bases from V and 4 from J, leaving 11 bases between them. The CDR3 length is 14 residues. The CDR3 sequence is CASSLSFEAETQYF. CDR3 DNA: TGTGCCAGCAGCTTAAGTTTTGAGGCAGAGACCCAGTACTTC.

This clonotype has a count of ten or more. The chain employs TRBV11-3 and TRBJ2-1, with D perhaps assigned TRBD1 or TRBD2 (5 bases each). In germline, CDR1 is SGHNT, CDR2 YENEEA. Trimming pared 5 bases from V and 0 bases from J, leaving 14 bases between. This CDR3 contains 16 residues. The CDR3 coding sequence is TGTGCCAGCAGCCCGACGGGGCTAAGCTCCTACAATGAGCAGTTCTTC. The encoded protein is CASSPTGLSSYNEQFF.

The chain couples TRBV7-3 to TRBJ1-5; TRBD1 might be the D (5 bases). CDR1 is SGHTA, CDR2 FQGTGA, per germline. The CDR3 sequence is 13 residues long. With 0 bases removed from V and 6 bases from J, the gap between germline ends came to 6 bases. The DNA for the CDR3 is TGTGCCAGCAGCTTAACGGGGGGTCAGCCCCAGCATTTT. Protein: CASSLTGGQPQHF.

This clonotype was recorded a few times. The chain joins TRBV5-6 to TRBJ1-1, with D possibly TRBD1 on 6 matching bases. Germline V gives CDR1 SGHDT, CDR2 YYEEEE. The CDR3 extends over 14 amino acids. Trimming cost V 4 bases and J 4 bases, with 14 bases left between them. The CDR3 loop is CASSPTGRATEAFF. The CDR3 DNA follows: TGTGCCAGCAGCCCCACAGGGCGGGCCACTGAAGCTTTCTTT.

This clonotype was seen ten or more times. The chain is built from TRBV3-1 and TRBJ2-6; the D is unclear. Trimming shortened V by 1 base and J by 3 bases, and 10 bases separated the two germline ends. CDR3 size: 16 residues. Germline values: CDR1 LGHDT, CDR2 YNNKEL (reference sequence). CDR3 protein: CASSQAGRSGANVLTF. The DNA of the CDR3 is TGTGCCAGCAGCCAAGCCGGCAGAAGTGGGGCCAACGTCCTGACTTTC.

The chain has TRBV28 and TRBJ2-7, with 7 bases fitting TRBD2. The V and J ends lost 8 bases and 5 bases, in that order; junction bases with no gene match: 6. The CDR3 contains 12 residues. Germline loops: CDR1 MDHEN, CDR2 SYDVKM. CDR3 residues: CASRAGDDEQYF. The CDR3 nucleotides read TGTGCCAGCCGGGCGGGAGATGACGAGCAGTACTTC.

This clonotype has a count of ten or more. V gene TRBV6-1 combines with J gene TRBJ1-3; TRBD1 agrees at 10 bases. Germline V lookup: CDR1 MNHNS, CDR2 SASEGT. V lost 6 bases and J lost 0; bases outside the gene matches: 2. The CDR3 totals 15 residues. The CDR3 here is CASRTGGSSGNTIYF. The CDR3 DNA is TGTGCCAGCAGGACAGGGGGCAGCTCTGGAAACACCATATATTTT.

This clonotype occurred many times. This chain links TRBV7-3 with TRBJ2-1, with D possibly called TRBD1 or TRBD2 (5 bases each). The CDR3 loop spans 15 amino acids. V gave up 1 base and J gave up 5 bases, with 12 bases separating them. CDR1 is SGHTA and CDR2 is FQGTGA in the germline V gene. CDR3 sequence: CASSLMGVSNNEQFF. CDR3 bases: TGTGCCAGCAGCTTAATGGGGGTTTCGAACAATGAGCAGTTCTTC.

The table lists this clonotype with a few counts. CDR3 protein: CSVTGTGHGYTF. The CDR3 DNA follows: TGCAGCGTCACCGGGACAGGGCATGGCTACACCTTC. This chain links TRBV29-1 with TRBJ1-2, with TRBD1 identical over 9 bases. CDR3 length equals 12 residues. Germline loops: CDR1 SQVTM, CDR2 ANQGSEA. The ends lost 6 bases at V and 6 bases at J; junction bases unmatched: 5. Together with reference TRBV29-1 and TRBJ1-2, the CDR3 gives the full variable domain: SAVISQKPSRDICQRGTSLTIQCQVDSQVTMMFWYRQQPGQSLTLIATANQGSEATYESGFVIDKFPISRPNLTFSTLTVSNMSPEDSSIYLCSVTGTGHGYTFGSGTRLTVV.

This clonotype was seen ten or more times. The V gene is TRBV18, the J gene TRBJ2-3; D remains ambiguous. Per germline, CDR1 KGHSH and CDR2 LQKENI. The CDR3 covers 14 residues. Trimming stripped 4 bases from V and 1 base from J, with 9 bases between. CDR3 protein: CASSRGEGTDTQYF. CDR3 bases: TGTGCCAGCTCACGAGGCGAGGGCACAGATACGCAGTATTTT.